Each of the 21 T cell receptor beta chains below was sequenced from the same sample in a study of T cell responses to AZD1222 COVID-19 vaccine (dated by TCRdb to the early 2020s). The sample's time point label, in plain terms: about 28 days (+/-7) after the second vaccine dose. Libraries were constructed by the immunoSEQ multiplex PCR assay. Not all clones reach the TCRdb copy of this immuneACCESS table, which keeps in-frame sequences only. Checked studies attribute under half of the gap to unresolved V genes and leave the rest unexplained. Present in this sample are roughly 120,000 clones, around nine tenths of which were seen just once. The ten largest clones add up to roughly 3.8% of the sample. The sample was peripheral blood, taken 28 days after the second AZD1222 dose. These receptors were collected from an adult who received the AZD1222 COVID-19 vaccine.

The chain links TRBV5-4 to TRBJ2-5, with 7 bases identical to TRBD1. V lost 0 bases to trimming and J lost 2 bases; unmatched junction nucleotides: 1. This CDR3 is built from 14 residues. Germline V gene lookup returns CDR1 SGHNT and CDR2 YYREEE (reference sequence). CDR3 bases: TGTGCCAGCAGCTTGGAGGGACAGCAAGAGACCCAGTACTTC. It codes for CASSLEGQQETQYF.

V gene TRBV5-6 combines with J gene TRBJ2-5; D uncertain. Per the germline V gene, CDR1 is SGHDT and CDR2 is YYEEEE. With 2 bases removed from V and 5 bases from J, the gap between germline ends came to 4 bases. The CDR3 totals 11 residues. CDR3 sequence: CASSFRETQYF. In DNA form, the CDR3 reads TGTGCCAGCAGCTTTAGGGAGACCCAGTACTTC.

The chain couples TRBV15 to TRBJ2-1; 7 bases line up with TRBD2. The CDR3 contains 17 residues. Germline V gene data show CDR1 as LNHNV and CDR2 as YYDKDF (reference sequence). J lost 3 bases, V lost 0 bases, and 8 bases had no gene match. Here the CDR3 reads CATSRDNLAGLYNEQFF. CDR3 sequence (DNA): TGTGCCACCAGCAGAGATAATTTAGCGGGCCTCTACAATGAGCAGTTCTTC. Full variable domain (remainder filled in from reference TRBV15 and TRBJ2-1): DAMVIQNPRYQVTQFGKPVTLSCSQTLNHNVMYWYQQKSSQAPKLLFHYYDKDFNNEADTPDNFQSRRPNTSFCFLDIRSPGLGDTAMYLCATSRDNLAGLYNEQFFGPGTRLTVL.

This clone has only one observation. The V and J genes are TRBV9 and TRBJ1-5; 8 bases match TRBD1. Germline CDR1 reads SGDLS; CDR2 reads YYNGEE. CDR3 size: 15 residues. The V segment lost 0 bases and the J segment 7 bases; nucleotides outside the gene matches: 6. The CDR3 spells CASSVEAGGGQPQHF. In DNA form, the CDR3 reads TGTGCCAGCAGCGTAGAGGCAGGGGGCGGGCAGCCCCAGCATTTT.

The CDR3 DNA reads as TGTGCCAGCAGCCAAGGCGGGACACTTCAAGAGACCCAGTACTTC. As protein: CASSQGGTLQETQYF. The rearrangement links TRBV3-1 (or the pseudogene TRBV3-2) to TRBJ2-5; D tentatively fits TRBD1 or TRBD2 (6 bases each). Trimming removed 1 base from V and 2 bases from J, with 11 bases in between. Germline loops: CDR1 LGHDT, CDR2 YNNKEL (reference sequence). The CDR3 is made up of 15 amino acids.

The rearrangement uses TRBV5-1 and TRBJ2-3; the D gene is possibly TRBD2 (6 bases). The CDR3 runs to 15 residues. V was trimmed by 0 bases and J by 4 bases, leaving 12 bases between them. Looked up from germline, CDR1 is SGHRS and CDR2 is YFSETQ. CDR3 protein: CASSLEGEEADTQYF. The CDR3 bases are TGCGCCAGCAGCTTGGAAGGGGAGGAAGCAGATACGCAGTATTTT.

The sample holds one count of this clone. The chain is built from TRBV11-3 and TRBJ2-1, with 10 bases lining up with TRBD2. V was pared by 0 bases and J by 4 bases, with 6 bases of the junction left unmatched. The CDR3 has 17 amino acids. Germline V lookup: CDR1 SGHNT, CDR2 YENEEA. The CDR3 spells CASSLDLGTSAYNEQFF. The DNA of the CDR3 is TGTGCCAGCAGCTTAGATCTAGGGACTAGCGCTTACAATGAGCAGTTCTTC.

The V call is TRBV5-4, the J call TRBJ2-3; a weak D match, TRBD1 (6 bases). CDR3 length: 15 residues. Trimming took off 4 bases at V and 4 bases at J, with 16 bases between the two ends. Germline V lookup: CDR1 SGHNT, CDR2 YYREEE (reference sequence). The CDR3, as DNA: TGTGCCAGCAGCCGGGACATTTCCCGGGCAGATACGCAGTATTTT. This codes for CASSRDISRADTQYF.

V usage is TRBV9 and J usage is TRBJ1-3; no firm D call. V lost 2 bases and J 2 bases, leaving 8 bases between the germline ends. The CDR3 is 14 residues long. Germline V gene lookup returns CDR1 SGDLS and CDR2 YYNGEE. The CDR3 DNA follows: TGTGCCAGCAGCGTGGACGGGGCTGGAAACACCATATATTTT. Translation: CASSVDGAGNTIYF.

The chain links TRBV14 to TRBJ1-2; the D gene is possibly TRBD1 (5 bases). V was trimmed by 4 bases and J by 2 bases, leaving 20 bases between them. The length of the CDR3 is 17 residues. From germline, CDR1 is SGHDN and CDR2 FVKESK. Written as DNA, the CDR3 is TGTGCCAGCAGCCGACTGACAAGAACCGGGGCAAACTATGGCTACACCTTC. Residues: CASSRLTRTGANYGYTF.

The chain employs TRBV7-2 and TRBJ1-2; the D gene is possibly TRBD1 (5 bases). V lost 5 bases and J 5 bases, leaving 9 bases between the germline ends. The CDR3 runs 12 residues. In germline, CDR1 is SGHTA, CDR2 FQGNSA. CDR3 in DNA: TGTGCCAGCAGCCACGACAGATATGGCTACACCTTC. Its translation: CASSHDRYGYTF.

The chain is built from TRBV7-2 and TRBJ1-5; D remains unclear. Trimming left V 5 bases short and J 2 bases short, with 16 bases between. Germline CDR1 reads SGHTA; CDR2 reads FQGNSA. The CDR3 totals 16 residues. CDR3 coding DNA: TGTGCCAGCAGCGGACTTGAGGGCAGAGGCAATCAGCCCCAGCATTTT. Translating gives CASSGLEGRGNQPQHF.

The CDR3 sequence is CATSGGDYQETQYF. The CDR3 nucleotides read TGTGCCACCAGCGGAGGGGACTACCAAGAGACCCAGTACTTC. The V and J genes are TRBV15 and TRBJ2-5; perhaps TRBD2 as D (6 bases). CDR1 and CDR2 from the germline V gene are LNHNV and YYDKDF (reference sequence). The CDR3 has 14 amino acids. The V and J ends lost 5 bases and 0 bases respectively, with 10 bases between them.

The V and J genes are TRBV6-2 or TRBV6-3 and TRBJ2-1; TRBD2 agrees at 10 bases. J lost 0 bases, V lost 5 bases, and 13 bases had no gene match. CDR3 length: 19 residues. Germline lookup yields CDR1 MNHEY and CDR2 SVGEGT. Here the CDR3 reads CASSLISGGPQLSYNEQFF. Written as DNA, the CDR3 is TGTGCCAGCAGTCTTATTAGCGGGGGGCCACAACTCTCCTACAATGAGCAGTTCTTC.

This sequence joins TRBV19 and TRBJ2-3, with a tentative D call TRBD1 (5 bases). Trimming shortened V by 6 bases and J by 4 bases, and 11 bases separated the two germline ends. Germline CDR1 reads LNHDA; CDR2 reads SQIVND (reference sequence). This CDR3 has 13 amino acids. CDR3 region: CASSPARADTQYF. The CDR3 DNA reads as TGTGCCAGTAGCCCCGCCAGGGCAGATACGCAGTATTTT.

The J gene is TRBJ2-7, the V gene TRBV6-2 or TRBV6-3; 10 bases agree with TRBD2. Looked up from germline, CDR1 is MNHEY and CDR2 is SVGEGT. Trimming removed 5 bases from V and 1 base from J; junction bases left unmatched: 2. The CDR3 is 14 amino acids. This CDR3 is CASSLAGASYEQYF. CDR3 DNA sequence: TGTGCCAGCAGTCTAGCGGGAGCATCCTACGAGCAGTACTTC.

This chain connects TRBV6-5 to TRBJ1-2; no firm D call. V was shortened by 4 bases and J by 7 bases, with 7 bases between the two germline ends. The CDR3 runs to 11 residues. Germline CDR1 is MNHEY and CDR2 is SVGAGI. DNA of the CDR3: TGTGCCAGCAGTTTGGGAGGTGGCTACACCTTC. Translating gives CASSLGGGYTF.

V gene TRBV7-9 combines with J gene TRBJ1-1; D ambiguous. Trimming removed 1 base from V and 1 base from J, with 7 bases in between. This CDR3 comprises 14 residues. The germline V gene has CDR1 SEHNR and CDR2 FQNEAQ (reference sequence). CDR3 region: CASSLDLKNTEAFF. For the CDR3, the DNA is TGTGCCAGCAGCTTAGACCTTAAGAACACTGAAGCTTTCTTT.

In this sample, this clone turned up once. The J gene is TRBJ2-1, the V gene TRBV27, with D possibly being TRBD1 (5 bases). This CDR3 spans 15 amino acids. CDR1 MNHEY and CDR2 SMNVEV come from the germline V gene (reference sequence). The V gene lost 4 bases and the J gene lost 3 bases, with 13 bases spanning the gap. CDR3 region: CASSSRVVRYNEQFF. The CDR3 DNA reads TGTGCCAGCAGTTCCAGGGTAGTCCGCTACAATGAGCAGTTCTTC.

This chain connects TRBV4-3 to TRBJ1-2; D is uncertain. This CDR3 has 12 residues. The germline gives CDR1 LGHNA, CDR2 YSLEER. Trimming stripped 0 bases from V and 8 bases from J, with 7 bases between. This CDR3 is CASSQDGRGYTF. The CDR3, as DNA: TGCGCCAGCAGCCAAGATGGGAGGGGCTACACCTTC.

The chain couples TRBV30 to TRBJ1-5; no clear D. This CDR3 is 14 amino acids long. Germline V lookup: CDR1 GTSNPN, CDR2 SVGIG (reference sequence). V lost 0 bases to trimming and J lost 2 bases, with 8 bases between them. CDR3 in amino acids: CAWSVLSGNQPQHF. The CDR3 nucleotides are TGTGCCTGGAGTGTATTGTCAGGCAATCAGCCCCAGCATTTT.